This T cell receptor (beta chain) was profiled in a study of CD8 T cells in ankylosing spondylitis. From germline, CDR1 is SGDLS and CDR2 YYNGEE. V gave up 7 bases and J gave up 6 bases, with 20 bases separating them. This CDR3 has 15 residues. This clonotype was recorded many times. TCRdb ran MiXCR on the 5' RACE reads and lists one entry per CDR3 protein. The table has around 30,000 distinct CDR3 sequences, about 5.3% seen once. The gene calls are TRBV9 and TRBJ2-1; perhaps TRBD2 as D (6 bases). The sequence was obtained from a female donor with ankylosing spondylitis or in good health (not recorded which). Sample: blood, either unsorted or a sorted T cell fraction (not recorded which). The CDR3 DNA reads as TGTGCCAGCGGGGTGGGTAACGGGAGAGCCAATGAGCAGTTCTTC. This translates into CASGVGNGRANEQFF.